These 26 T cell receptor beta chains came from one sample sequenced in a study of monozygotic twins with inflammatory bowel disease. From the 5' RACE reads, TCRdb lists one entry per CDR3 protein and no DNA. This sample's table has about 200,000 distinct CDR3 sequences. The sample comprised blood. The receptors were sampled from a human donor with ulcerative colitis or Crohn's disease, or a healthy co-twin of an affected twin (not recorded which).

The rearrangement uses TRBV7-9 and TRBJ1-1. The CDR3 extends over 13 amino acids. CDR1 is SEHNR, CDR2 FQNEAQ, per germline (reference sequence). CDR3 in amino acids: CASGSLGNTEAFF.

This chain links TRBV2 with TRBJ2-2; TCRdb returns TRBD2, unconfirmable since there is no DNA. The CDR3 spans 15 residues. Looked up from germline, CDR1 is SNHLY and CDR2 is FYNNEI. This CDR3 is CASRVSGSNTGELFF.

The chain links TRBV11-2 to TRBJ2-1. This CDR3 has 12 amino acids. Germline assignment: CDR1 SGHAT and CDR2 FQNNGV. The CDR3 loop is CASSALNGEQFF. Full variable domain (remainder filled in from reference TRBV11-2 and TRBJ2-1): EAGVAQSPRYKIIEKRQSVAFWCNPISGHATLYWYQQILGQGPKLLIQFQNNGVVDDSQLPKDRFSAERLKGVDSTLKIQPAKLEDSAVYLCASSALNGEQFFGPGTRLTVL.

The chain recombines TRBV10-3 with TRBJ2-7; TCRdb's D call, TRBD1, is unchecked because there is no DNA. Germline assignment: CDR1 ENHRY and CDR2 SYGVKD. The CDR3 loop spans 13 amino acids. This chain's CDR3 is CATLQTDAYEQYF.

The chain recombines TRBV7-2 with TRBJ2-3; TCRdb calls TRBD1, which cannot be checked without DNA. The CDR3 has 16 amino acids. Looked up from germline, CDR1 is SGHTA and CDR2 is FQGNSA. Here the CDR3 reads CASSFLRGMGTDTQYF.

The chain combines TRBV5-1 with TRBJ2-5; the TCRdb call, TRBD1, lacks DNA for checking. The CDR3 length is 15 residues. CDR1 and CDR2 from the germline V gene are SGHRS and YFSETQ. CDR3 protein: CASSRTDAHQETQYF.

The J gene is TRBJ2-1, the V gene TRBV7-3; TCRdb returns TRBD1, unconfirmable since there is no DNA. The CDR3 has 13 residues. CDR1 and CDR2 from the germline V gene are SGHTA and FQGTGA. CDR3 sequence: CASSLVGAGEQFF.

V usage is TRBV5-6 and J usage is TRBJ2-7; TCRdb names TRBD2, which stays unverified in the absence of DNA. CDR3 length: 14 amino acids. From germline, CDR1 is SGHDT and CDR2 YYEEEE. CDR3 protein: CASSFLGQRWEQYF. Together with reference TRBV5-6 and TRBJ2-7, the CDR3 gives the full variable domain: DAGVTQSPTHLIKTRGQQVTLRCSPKSGHDTVSWYQQALGQGPQFIFQYYEEEERQRGNFPDRFSGHQFPNYSSELNVNALLLGDSALYLCASSFLGQRWEQYFGPGTRLTVT.

The chain employs TRBV7-2 and TRBJ2-2; TCRdb's D call of TRBD1 is untestable without DNA. The CDR3 covers 16 residues. Germline assignment: CDR1 SGHTA and CDR2 FQGNSA. CDR3 sequence: CASSLGGQGWAGELFF.

The chain has TRBV7-2 and TRBJ1-5. Germline-derived CDR1 and CDR2 are SGHTA and FQGNSA. This CDR3 spans 14 amino acids. CDR3 residues: CASSFWRDGQPQHF.

V is TRBV5-6 and J is TRBJ1-4; TCRdb names TRBD1, which stays unverified in the absence of DNA. The CDR3 is 16 residues long. Germline V gene sequence: CDR1 SGHDT, CDR2 YYEEEE. The CDR3 region is CASSLAGTGGSEKLFF.

This chain links TRBV7-9 with TRBJ2-3. The germline V gene encodes CDR1 SEHNR and CDR2 FQNEAQ (reference sequence). The CDR3 spans 15 residues. The CDR3 loop is CASSLPSVLADTQYF.

The chain combines TRBV7-2 with TRBJ1-4; the TCRdb call, TRBD1, lacks DNA for checking. This CDR3 spans 16 amino acids. Germline CDR1 and CDR2: SGHTA and FQGNSA. CDR3 protein: CASSLLGQAVGEKLFF.

The chain has TRBV18 and TRBJ2-1. The germline V gene has CDR1 KGHSH and CDR2 LQKENI. The CDR3 is made up of 16 amino acids. CDR3 amino acids: CASSPPRGAHYNEQFF.

The chain joins TRBV19 to TRBJ2-5; TCRdb's assignment of TRBD1 cannot be checked, as there is no DNA. CDR1 and CDR2 (germline): LNHDA, SQIVND (reference sequence). This CDR3 has 17 residues. The CDR3 spells CASSIWPPGQTGETQYF.

The V gene is TRBV7-2, the J gene TRBJ2-4; TCRdb returns TRBD1, unconfirmable since there is no DNA. The CDR3 extends over 16 amino acids. Per germline, CDR1 SGHTA and CDR2 FQGNSA. This chain's CDR3 is CASSPSTGTWENIQYF.

The chain links TRBV3-1 to TRBJ2-4. CDR1 and CDR2 from the germline V gene are LGHDT and YNNKEL (reference sequence). This CDR3 spans 16 amino acids. CDR3 amino acids: CASSQVGSLAKNMQYF.

The rearrangement uses TRBV28 and TRBJ1-3; without DNA, the TCRdb call of TRBD1 cannot be checked. Germline loops: CDR1 MDHEN, CDR2 SYDVKM. There are 15 residues in the CDR3. Here the CDR3 reads CASSPSGGAGNTIYF.

The V call is TRBV5-1, the J call TRBJ2-1; TCRdb picks TRBD1, but there is no DNA to check that call. Germline lookup yields CDR1 SGHRS and CDR2 YFSETQ. This CDR3 contains 14 residues. The chain's CDR3 is CASSLNRAHNEQFF.

This chain links TRBV12-3 or TRBV12-4 with TRBJ1-1. This CDR3 has 13 residues. CDR3 loop: CASGSRGGTEAFF.

The chain has TRBV20-1 and TRBJ2-7. The CDR3 is made up of 15 amino acids. CDR1 DFQATT and CDR2 SNEGSKA come from the germline V gene (reference sequence). The CDR3: CSARVGGAPLYEQYF.

V and J are TRBV6-1 and TRBJ1-4; no DNA is available, so the TRBD1 call from TCRdb remains unchecked. The germline CDR1 and CDR2 sequences are MNHNS and SASEGT. The CDR3 runs 14 residues. CDR3 sequence reads: CASSAKGGREKLFF.

This chain joins TRBV5-1 and TRBJ2-1; TCRdb names TRBD2, which stays unverified in the absence of DNA. This CDR3 region has 16 residues. CDR1 SGHRS and CDR2 YFSETQ come from the germline V gene. The CDR3 here is CASSLAGTSGNNEQFF.

The CDR3 sequence is CASSLRPGNTIYF. This chain links TRBV12-3 or TRBV12-4 with TRBJ1-3. The CDR3 sequence is 13 residues long.

The chain joins TRBV7-8 to TRBJ1-2. The CDR3 spans 18 residues. The germline V gene encodes CDR1 SGHVS and CDR2 FQNEAQ. The CDR3 loop is CASSQRSTASPWDYGYTF.

V usage is TRBV5-4 and J usage is TRBJ2-3; the D gene TCRdb calls, TRBD1, cannot be checked with no DNA. CDR3 length: 14 residues. CDR1 and CDR2 (germline): SGHNT, YYREEE (reference sequence). The CDR3 loop is CASSLEDRADTQYF.